The entry that follows covers one TCR beta chain sequence. One base away lies a much larger clone, so this may be a sequencing read error. RNA transcripts gave rise to amplified TCR beta CDR3 regions. Initially, a first-round RT-PCR of the TCR CDR3 employed the HTBI primer set. TCRdb reprocessed the multiplex PCR reads with MiXCR, giving one entry per CDR3 protein. The repertoire holds just under 750,000 distinct CDR3 sequences, with 30% to 40% as singletons. The record originates from a study of T cells in Graves' hyperthyroidism and ophthalmopathy. Per germline, CDR1 SGHVS and CDR2 FNYEAQ. CDR3 length: 13 residues.

The clonotype was recovered from a woman aged 40 to 50 with Graves' hyperthyroidism. V usage is TRBV7-6 and J usage is TRBJ2-2; TRBD1 matches 7 bases. The sample was blood. CDR3 coding DNA: TGTACCAGCAGCTTGACAGGGTCCGGGGAGCTGTTTTTT. It is translated as CTSSLTGSGELFF. Drawing the rest from reference TRBV7-6 and TRBJ2-2, the complete variable domain is GAGVSQSPRYKVTKRGQDVALRCDPISGHVSLYWYRQALGQGPEFLTYFNYEAQQDKSGLPNDRFSAERPEGSISTLTIQRTEQRDSAMYRCTSSLTGSGELFFGEGSRLTVL.